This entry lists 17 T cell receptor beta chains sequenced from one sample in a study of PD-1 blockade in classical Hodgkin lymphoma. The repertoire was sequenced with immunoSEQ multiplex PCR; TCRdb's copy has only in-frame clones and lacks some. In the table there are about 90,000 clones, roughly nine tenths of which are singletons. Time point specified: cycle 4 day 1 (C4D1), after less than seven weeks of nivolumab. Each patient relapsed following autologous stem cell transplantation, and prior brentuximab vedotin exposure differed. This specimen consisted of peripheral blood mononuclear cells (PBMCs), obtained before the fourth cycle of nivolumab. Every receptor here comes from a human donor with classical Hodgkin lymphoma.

CDR3 residues: CASSGTPRTLGGNTIYF. CDR3 coding DNA: TGTGCCAGCAGCGGAACACCTCGGACCTTGGGAGGAAACACCATATATTTT. J is TRBJ1-3 and V is TRBV5-6; no definite D call. Looked up from germline, CDR1 is SGHDT and CDR2 is YYEEEE. Trimming shortened V by 4 bases and J by 4 bases, and 21 bases separated the two germline ends. This CDR3 has 17 residues. Supplemented by reference TRBV5-6 and TRBJ1-3, the full variable domain reads DAGVTQSPTHLIKTRGQQVTLRCSPKSGHDTVSWYQQALGQGPQFIFQYYEEEERQRGNFPDRFSGHQFPNYSSELNVNALLLGDSALYLCASSGTPRTLGGNTIYFGEGSWLTVV.

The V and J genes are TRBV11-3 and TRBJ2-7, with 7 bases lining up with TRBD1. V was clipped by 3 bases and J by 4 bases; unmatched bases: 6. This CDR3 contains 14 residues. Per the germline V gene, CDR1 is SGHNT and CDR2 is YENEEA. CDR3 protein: CASSFTGVGYEQYF. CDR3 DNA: TGTGCCAGCAGCTTCACAGGGGTGGGGTACGAGCAGTACTTC.

CDR3 residues: CASSVVPLAGGRNEQFF. The CDR3 DNA sequence: TGTGCCAGCAGCGTAGTTCCCCTAGCGGGGGGAAGGAATGAGCAGTTCTTC. The rearrangement links TRBV9 to TRBJ2-1, with TRBD2 identical over 11 bases. Losses at the gene ends were 0 bases for V and 7 bases for J; bases not matched to a gene: 9. Germline loops: CDR1 SGDLS, CDR2 YYNGEE. The CDR3 sequence is 17 residues long.

The CDR3: CASSQAGGSTDTQYF. CDR3 bases: TGCGCCAGCAGCCAAGCGGGGGGGAGCACAGATACGCAGTATTTT. This rearrangement joins TRBV4-3 to TRBJ2-3, with 8 bases matching TRBD2. CDR1 and CDR2 from the germline V gene are LGHNA and YSLEER. The CDR3 is 15 residues long. V lost 1 base to trimming and J lost 0 bases; unmatched junction nucleotides: 0.

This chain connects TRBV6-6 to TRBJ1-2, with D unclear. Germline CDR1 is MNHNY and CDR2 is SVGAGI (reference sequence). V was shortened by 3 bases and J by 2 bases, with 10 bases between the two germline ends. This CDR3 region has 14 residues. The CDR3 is CASSYYLGNYGYTF. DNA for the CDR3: TGTGCCAGCAGTTATTACCTTGGGAACTATGGCTACACCTTC.

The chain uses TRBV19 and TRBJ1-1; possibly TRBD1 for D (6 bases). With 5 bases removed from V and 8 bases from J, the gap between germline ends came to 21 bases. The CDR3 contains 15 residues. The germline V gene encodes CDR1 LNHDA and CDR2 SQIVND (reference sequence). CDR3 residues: CASSPQGGGPREAFF. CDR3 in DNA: TGTGCCAGTAGTCCACAGGGTGGGGGTCCCAGAGAAGCTTTCTTT.

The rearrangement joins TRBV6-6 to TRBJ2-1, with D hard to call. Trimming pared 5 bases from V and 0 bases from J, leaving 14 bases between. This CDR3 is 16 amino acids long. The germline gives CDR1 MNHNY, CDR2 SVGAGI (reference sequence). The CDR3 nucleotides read TGTGCCAGCAGTCACCCCCGACGGAGCTCCTACAATGAGCAGTTCTTC. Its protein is CASSHPRRSSYNEQFF.

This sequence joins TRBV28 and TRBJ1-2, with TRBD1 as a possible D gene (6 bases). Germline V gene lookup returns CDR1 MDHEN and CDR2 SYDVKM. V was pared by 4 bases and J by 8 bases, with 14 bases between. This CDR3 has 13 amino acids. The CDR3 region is CASSSTGQMGYTF. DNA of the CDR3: TGTGCCAGCAGTTCCACAGGGCAGATGGGCTACACCTTC.

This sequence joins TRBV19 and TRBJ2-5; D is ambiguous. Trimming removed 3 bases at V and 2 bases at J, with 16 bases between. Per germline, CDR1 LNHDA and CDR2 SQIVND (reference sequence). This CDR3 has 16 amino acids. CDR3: CASSILRSKKQETQYF. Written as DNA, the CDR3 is TGTGCCAGTAGTATCTTGAGATCGAAGAAACAAGAGACCCAGTACTTC.

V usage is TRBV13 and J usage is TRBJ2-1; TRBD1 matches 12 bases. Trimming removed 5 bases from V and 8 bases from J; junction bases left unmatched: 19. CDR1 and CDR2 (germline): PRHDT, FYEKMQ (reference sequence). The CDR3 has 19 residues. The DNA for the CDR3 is TGTGCCAGCAGCCTGTCCGGGACAGGGGGCGCGGGAGGCGAGGATGAGCAGTTCTTC. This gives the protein CASSLSGTGGAGGEDEQFF. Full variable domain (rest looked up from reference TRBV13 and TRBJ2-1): AAGVIQSPRHLIKEKRETATLKCYPIPRHDTVYWYQQGPGQDPQFLISFYEKMQSDKGSIPDRFSAQQFSDYHSELNMSSLELGDSALYFCASSLSGTGGAGGEDEQFFGPGTRLTVL.

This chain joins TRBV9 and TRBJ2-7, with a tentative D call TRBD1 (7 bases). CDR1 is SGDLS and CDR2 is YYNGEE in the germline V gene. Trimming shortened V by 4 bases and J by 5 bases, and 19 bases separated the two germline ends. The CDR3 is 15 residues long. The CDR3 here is CASSLGGGEADEQYF. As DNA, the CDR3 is TGTGCCAGCAGCTTAGGGGGCGGGGAAGCGGACGAGCAGTACTTC.

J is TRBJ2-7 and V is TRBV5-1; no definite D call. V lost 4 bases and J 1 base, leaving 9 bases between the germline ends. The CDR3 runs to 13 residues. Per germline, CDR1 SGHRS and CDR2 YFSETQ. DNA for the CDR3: TGCGCCAGCAGCCCAGACATATCCTACGAGCAGTACTTC. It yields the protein CASSPDISYEQYF.

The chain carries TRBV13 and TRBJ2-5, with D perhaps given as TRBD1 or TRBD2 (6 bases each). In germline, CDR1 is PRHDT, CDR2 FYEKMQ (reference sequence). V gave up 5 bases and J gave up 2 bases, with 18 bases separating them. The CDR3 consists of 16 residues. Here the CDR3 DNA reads TGTGCCAGCAGCCGAGGCTGGGGGGCGGGGCAAGAGACCCAGTACTTC. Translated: CASSRGWGAGQETQYF.

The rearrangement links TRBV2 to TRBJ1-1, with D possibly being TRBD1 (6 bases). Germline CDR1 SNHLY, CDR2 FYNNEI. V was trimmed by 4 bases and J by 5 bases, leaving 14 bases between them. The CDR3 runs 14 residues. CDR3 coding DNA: TGTGCCAGCAGTGTTTTGAACAGGGAGACTGAAGCTTTCTTT. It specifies CASSVLNRETEAFF.

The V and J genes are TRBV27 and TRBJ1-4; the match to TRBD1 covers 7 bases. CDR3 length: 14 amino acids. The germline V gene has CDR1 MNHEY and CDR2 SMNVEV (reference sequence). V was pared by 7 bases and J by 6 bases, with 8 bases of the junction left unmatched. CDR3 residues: CASNPTGNYEKLFF. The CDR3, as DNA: TGTGCCAGCAACCCGACAGGGAATTATGAAAAACTGTTTTTT.

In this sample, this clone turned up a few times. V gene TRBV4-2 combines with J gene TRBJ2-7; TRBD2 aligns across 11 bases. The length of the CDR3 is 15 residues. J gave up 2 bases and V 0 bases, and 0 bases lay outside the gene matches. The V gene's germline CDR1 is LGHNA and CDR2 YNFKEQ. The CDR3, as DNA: TGTGCCAGCAGCCAAGATAGCGGGGGGGCCTACGAGCAGTACTTC. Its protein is CASSQDSGGAYEQYF.

CDR3 region: CASSPGTGYSGNTIYF. For the CDR3, the DNA is TGTGCCAGCAGCCCCGGGACAGGGTACTCTGGAAACACCATATATTTT. V gene TRBV5-6 combines with J gene TRBJ1-3, with 9 positions matching TRBD1. Unmatched junction bases numbered 5, after V lost 4 bases and J lost 0 bases. This CDR3 is built from 16 residues. The V gene's germline CDR1 is SGHDT and CDR2 YYEEEE.